The following is a T cell receptor beta chain sequence with its context. What it binds is not known. The same CDR3 also results from other DNA sequences found in this sample. This specimen belongs to a study of T cell responses to AZD1222 COVID-19 vaccine. Whole-study context: The analysis combined second doses at about 4 or about 12 weeks. Study-level findings and limits: Close to half of spike-specific TCRs reportedly recognize unmutated variant regions. With two AZD1222 doses given, Spike-specific TCR breadth and depth both rose. Just five or six AZD1222 recipients were seropositive at baseline.

Sequencing was performed with immunoSEQ multiplex PCR; in TCRdb, only in-frame clones are kept and a portion is missing. The sample shows tens of thousands of clones, more than 70% of them seen only once. The CDR3 is made up of 13 amino acids. V lost 3 bases to trimming and J lost 6 bases; unmatched junction nucleotides: 4. Germline-derived CDR1 and CDR2 are MDHEN and SYDVKM. The clonotype originates from an adult in good health. Sequencing used peripheral blood, obtained on day 0 of AZD1222 vaccination. The chain employs TRBV28 and TRBJ1-2; 7 bases agree with TRBD1. The CDR3 region has the DNA TGTGCCAGCAGTTTCTCAGACAGGGATGGCTACACCTTC. Protein: CASSFSDRDGYTF.